These 11 T cell receptor beta chains share one sample of origin, sequenced in a study of early T cells in non-severe SARS-CoV-2 infection. From the 5' RACE reads, TCRdb called clonotypes with MiXCR, one entry per CDR3 protein. The data hold 60,000 or so distinct CDR3 sequences, with more than 9% observed a single time. Sequencing was done on a sample of whole blood. The source of these receptors is an adult who was a healthcare worker with PCR-confirmed SARS-CoV-2 infection or an uninfected control (not recorded which).

This clonotype was seen at least ten times. This chain uses TRBV11-2 with TRBJ2-1; TRBD1 agrees at 9 bases. The germline gives CDR1 SGHAT, CDR2 FQNNGV. The V gene end was trimmed by 5 bases and the J gene end by 9 bases; junction bases not matched to a gene: 14. The CDR3 consists of 16 residues. Here the CDR3 reads CASSKTGDRVGSEQFF. The CDR3 bases are TGTGCCAGCAGCAAAACGGGGGACAGGGTCGGGTCTGAGCAGTTCTTC.

This clonotype was seen repeatedly, ten times or more. For the CDR3, the DNA is TGTGCCAGCTCACCGTCGGGCGGATACACTGAAGCTTTCTTT. The encoded protein is CASSPSGGYTEAFF. The chain has TRBV18 and TRBJ1-1; D gene ambiguous. Trimming removed 3 bases from V and 3 bases from J, with 11 bases in between. Germline CDR1 is KGHSH and CDR2 is LQKENI. The CDR3 has 14 amino acids.

In this sample, this clonotype turned up a few times. The chain links TRBV7-3 to TRBJ2-1; perhaps TRBD1 as D (6 bases). Germline V gene data show CDR1 as SGHTA and CDR2 as FQGTGA. The CDR3 is made up of 17 amino acids. V lost 5 bases to trimming and J lost 0 bases, with 17 bases between them. This CDR3 is CASSMSGARSSYNEQFF. The CDR3 DNA follows: TGTGCCAGCAGCATGTCAGGGGCCCGGAGCTCCTACAATGAGCAGTTCTTC.

This clonotype was recorded a few times. V is TRBV2 and J is TRBJ1-4, with TRBD1 matching over 7 bases. The CDR3 is 14 residues long. After removal of 6 bases from V and 8 bases from J, the junction contained 9 bases not matched to a gene. Germline CDR1 SNHLY, CDR2 FYNNEI. The CDR3 here is CASRINRGGEKLFF. The CDR3 DNA is TGTGCCAGCAGAATCAACAGGGGAGGAGAAAAACTGTTTTTT.

This clonotype has only a few counts. V gene TRBV5-1 combines with J gene TRBJ2-5; no reliable D call. CDR1 is SGHRS, CDR2 YFSETQ, per germline. The V end lost 3 bases, the J end lost 2 bases, and 11 bases lay between the germline ends. The CDR3 covers 14 residues. CDR3: CASSYDGLQETQYF. In DNA, the CDR3 is TGCGCCAGCAGCTACGACGGGCTACAAGAGACCCAGTACTTC.

This chain joins TRBV10-3 and TRBJ2-5, with 7 bases aligning to TRBD2. Germline V lookup: CDR1 ENHRY, CDR2 SYGVKD. The CDR3 is 14 amino acids. The V gene end was trimmed by 0 bases and the J gene end by 5 bases; junction bases not matched to a gene: 3. CDR3 DNA sequence: TGTGCCATCAGTGAGTCGAGCGGGGTTGAGACCCAGTACTTC. This encodes CAISESSGVETQYF.

This clonotype was seen many times. The J gene is TRBJ1-1, the V gene TRBV3-1, with TRBD1 as a possible D gene (5 bases). The CDR3 is 14 amino acids. V lost 4 bases and J 8 bases, leaving 17 bases between the germline ends. CDR1 is LGHDT and CDR2 is YNNKEL in the germline V gene (reference sequence). The CDR3 DNA reads as TGTGCCAGCAGCCCTGCGGGGGTGGGATCCGAAGCTTTCTTT. As protein: CASSPAGVGSEAFF.

The sample holds many counts of this clonotype. This rearrangement joins TRBV27 to TRBJ1-2, with D possibly matching TRBD1 (5 bases). The V gene's germline CDR1 is MNHEY and CDR2 SMNVEV (reference sequence). Trimming removed 5 bases at V and 8 bases at J, with 15 bases between. CDR3 length: 13 amino acids. The CDR3, as DNA: TGTGCCAGCAGTCCCGCGGGGGAGGAAGGCTACACCTTC. This translates into CASSPAGEEGYTF.

The chain combines TRBV3-1 with TRBJ2-7; 12 bases match TRBD2. The V gene end was trimmed by 6 bases and the J gene end by 0 bases; junction bases not matched to a gene: 3. The CDR3 contains 15 residues. Per the germline V gene, CDR1 is LGHDT and CDR2 is YNNKEL (reference sequence). The CDR3 reads CASRQLAGGSYEQYF. The CDR3 coding sequence is TGTGCCAGCAGACAACTAGCGGGGGGCTCCTACGAGCAGTACTTC.

This clonotype was detected ten times or more. This chain connects TRBV3-1 to TRBJ1-1, with D tentatively TRBD1 (5 bases). Germline V gene lookup returns CDR1 LGHDT and CDR2 YNNKEL (reference sequence). This CDR3 is 14 amino acids long. Trimming cost V 5 bases and J 1 base, with 11 bases left between them. The DNA of the CDR3 is TGTGCCAGCAGCTTCGCCGGGGGGAACACTGAAGCTTTCTTT. It specifies CASSFAGGNTEAFF.

V and J are TRBV12-3 or TRBV12-4 and TRBJ1-2; D is possibly TRBD1 (5 bases). The CDR3 has 17 residues. V lost 7 bases and J lost 0, with 21 bases in between. The CDR3 nucleotides are TGTGCCAGCACCCCGCGGGGGACGGCGGGCGCTAACTATGGCTACACCTTC. It specifies CASTPRGTAGANYGYTF.